These 7 T cell receptor beta chains originate from one sample sequenced in a study of cytomegalovirus exposure and HLA in healthy donors. Primers for the PCR totalled 60 Vbeta and 13 Jbeta. Measured with immunoSEQ multiplex PCR; TCRdb has only the in-frame clones, and not every one. The data show some 200,000 clones, 60% to 85% seen once. The specimen was PBMCs. These receptors all stem from a man aged 40-50 years in good health and CMV-seronegative.

V gene TRBV29-1 combines with J gene TRBJ1-4; D remains ambiguous. Germline V CDR1 and CDR2: SQVTM, ANQGSEA. V gave up 4 bases and J gave up 8 bases, with 20 bases separating them. This CDR3 has 15 amino acids. CDR3 protein: CSVVERHRSDEKLFF. The CDR3 bases are TGCAGCGTTGTAGAACGTCACCGAAGCGACGAAAAACTGTTTTTT.

The chain carries TRBV6-6 and TRBJ1-4; a weak D match, TRBD1 (5 bases). Germline V lookup: CDR1 MNHNY, CDR2 SVGAGI (reference sequence). The CDR3 contains 15 residues. The V end lost 5 bases, the J end lost 7 bases, and 17 bases lay between the germline ends. The CDR3 coding sequence is TGTGCCAGCAGTGCTTCTGGGGCGGATAGTGAAAAACTGTTTTTT. Its protein is CASSASGADSEKLFF.

This sequence joins TRBV6-6 and TRBJ2-5; unclear D gene. The germline CDR1 and CDR2 sequences are MNHNY and SVGAGI (reference sequence). The CDR3 loop spans 14 amino acids. Trimming stripped 0 bases from V and 1 base from J, with 6 bases between. The CDR3 spells CASSYSSIQETQYF. DNA of the CDR3: TGTGCCAGCAGTTACTCGTCCATCCAAGAGACCCAGTACTTC.

The chain combines TRBV4-2 with TRBJ2-2; 10 positions match TRBD2. The CDR3 is 16 amino acids. Germline loops: CDR1 LGHNA, CDR2 YNFKEQ. V dropped 4 bases and J dropped 2; count of bases not matched to a gene: 4. This chain's CDR3 is CASSLGLALNTGELFF. In DNA form, the CDR3 reads TGTGCCAGCAGCCTGGGACTAGCGCTTAACACCGGGGAGCTGTTTTTT.

The chain links TRBV4-1 to TRBJ1-2; D is possibly TRBD1 (5 bases). V was pared by 0 bases and J by 5 bases, with 22 bases between. Germline CDR1 MGHRA, CDR2 YSYEKL. The length of the CDR3 is 18 residues. DNA for the CDR3: TGCGCCAGCAGCCAAGATTTTGGGGGACTATCCCTCGGGTATGGCTACACCTTC. Translated: CASSQDFGGLSLGYGYTF.

The rearrangement uses TRBV5-4 and TRBJ2-1, with TRBD1 matching over 8 bases. Germline CDR1 and CDR2: SGHNT and YYREEE (reference sequence). This CDR3 has 15 residues. The ends lost 1 base at V and 3 bases at J; junction bases unmatched: 3. Written as DNA, the CDR3 is TGTGCCAGCAGCTTGACAGGGGGTTTCTACAATGAGCAGTTCTTC. Its translation is CASSLTGGFYNEQFF. The entire variable domain, with the rest obtained from reference TRBV5-4 and TRBJ2-1, is as follows: ETGVTQSPTHLIKTRGQQVTLRCSSQSGHNTVSWYQQALGQGPQFIFQYYREEENGRGNFPPRFSGLQFPNYSSELNVNALELDDSALYLCASSLTGGFYNEQFFGPGTRLTVL.

This clone has only one observation. The chain recombines TRBV19 with TRBJ2-1; maybe TRBD2 (5 bases). This CDR3 has 14 amino acids. With 4 bases removed from V and 5 bases from J, the gap between germline ends came to 12 bases. Germline-derived CDR1 and CDR2 are LNHDA and SQIVND (reference sequence). CDR3: CASSTTGENNEQFF. Written as DNA, the CDR3 is TGTGCCAGTAGTACTACCGGGGAGAACAATGAGCAGTTCTTC.